This T cell receptor beta chain was captured by sequencing in a study of tumor-infiltrating lymphocytes in primary liver carcinoma. V gave up 8 bases and J gave up 9 bases; unmatched junction bases: 4. The CDR3 has 12 residues. Germline assignment: CDR1 MNHEY and CDR2 SVGEGT. Findings and limits, study-wide: Owing to bulk unsorted samples, no comparison was made between CD4+ and CD8+ repertoires.

The investigators made TCR beta cDNA from around 530 ng total RNA, using a constant-region primer. Libraries of TCR beta came from three nested multiplex PCR rounds with slightly modified ARM-PCR. A C-beta reverse primer and TRBV1-TRBV30 forward primers served in each of the first two PCR rounds, at 10 cycles apiece. TCRdb recomputed calls from the multiplex PCR reads with MiXCR, one row per CDR3 protein. The sample contains about 180,000 distinct CDR3 sequences, 60% of which appear only once. Notes on this clonotype: Antigen: not known.

The blood RNA (from unsorted whole blood) was obtained, and germline DNA was also extracted. The patients, who had chronic HBV infection, were treatment-naive (untreated). A sample of around 4 milliliters of peripheral blood was taken before surgery. This TCR derives from a man aged 40-50 years with primary liver carcinoma and hepatitis B virus infection. Sequenced: peripheral blood. This sequence joins TRBV6-2 or TRBV6-3 and TRBJ2-1; 10 bases are a match to TRBD1. The CDR3 nucleotides read TGTGCCAGCTTGACAGGGGGCGGTGAGCAGTTCTTC. Its translation: CASLTGGGEQFF.